This TCR beta chain is drawn from a study of blood T cells in healthy people across ages. With a J-beta primer mix and a sample-barcoded 5' primer, a second PCR ran roughly 6 to 11 cycles. TCRdb processed the 5' RACE reads anew with MiXCR; each CDR3 protein has one entry. Here the sample spans 1.5 million to 2 million distinct CDR3 sequences, less than 50% being singletons. V lost 8 bases to trimming and J lost 6 bases, with 14 bases between them. The CDR3 totals 14 residues. In germline, CDR1 is MDHEN, CDR2 SYDVKM. This chain joins TRBV28 and TRBJ1-6, with D hard to call. Sequencing was done on a sample of blood. The clonotype originates from a woman aged 40 to 50 in good health. In DNA form, the CDR3 reads TGTGCCAGCGGCTCCCAGACCTCTAATTCACCCCTCCACTTT. It specifies CASGSQTSNSPLHF. Variable domain in full (rest from reference TRBV28 and TRBJ1-6): DVKVTQSSRYLVKRTGEKVFLECVQDMDHENMFWYRQDPGLGLRLIYFSYDVKMKEKGDIPEGYSVSREKKERFSLILESASTNQTSMYLCASGSQTSNSPLHFGNGTRLTVT.